A selection of T cell receptor beta chains follows, all from one sample in a study of tumor and adjacent non-tumor tissue in lung cancer. TCRdb redid the calling of the multiplex PCR reads with MiXCR, one entry per CDR3 protein. This table has 94,000 or so distinct CDR3 sequences, around 80% appearing once. The specimen sequenced was distant non-tumor lung tissue. The receptor source for this set is a woman in her 50s with non-small cell lung cancer. CDR3s include the opening cysteine and the closing phenylalanine or tryptophan. Fields, in order: V gene, J gene, clone size, D gene, CDR3 DNA, CDR3 protein. The D gene is left open where the match is weak. A row's size may be missing; if present it is once, few, many or a size class.

v_gene: TRBV5-1
j_gene: TRBJ2-2
abundance: -
d_gene: -
CDR3nt: TGCGCCAGGAGCTTGGTTCCCATGGAGGGGGCGATCACCGGGGAGCTGTTTTTT
CDR3aa: CARSLVPMEGAITGELFF

v_gene: TRBV6-2/TRBV6-3
j_gene: TRBJ2-1
abundance: once
d_gene: -
CDR3nt: TGTTCCAGCAGTTATCCCCTGGAGGATTCCTACAATGAGCAGTTCTTC
CDR3aa: CSSSYPLEDSYNEQFF

v_gene: TRBV11-1
j_gene: TRBJ1-2
abundance: -
d_gene: TRBD1
CDR3nt: TGTGCCGGCAGCCTTTGCATAGGGGGCGACTATGGCTACACCTTC
CDR3aa: CAGSLCIGGDYGYTF

v_gene: TRBV12-3/TRBV12-4
j_gene: TRBJ1-4
abundance: once
d_gene: -
CDR3nt: TGTACCAGCAGCTCGGCAGGGGTTGGTGAAAAACTGTTTTTT
CDR3aa: CTSSSAGVGEKLFF

v_gene: TRBV2
j_gene: TRBJ2-5
abundance: -
d_gene: -
CDR3nt: TGTACCAGCAGCGGGACAGGATCCCGAGAGACCCGGTACTTC
CDR3aa: CTSSGTGSRETRYF

v_gene: TRBV10-2
j_gene: TRBJ1-4
abundance: few
d_gene: -
CDR3nt: TGCTCCAGCAGTGAATACGATCCGGGGGAGGAAAAGCTGTTTTTT
CDR3aa: CSSSEYDPGEEKLFF

v_gene: TRBV4-1
j_gene: TRBJ2-7
abundance: -
d_gene: TRBD2
CDR3nt: TGCGCCAGCAGCCAAGAAGTGACTAGCGCTCACTACAAGCAGTACTTC
CDR3aa: CASSQEVTSAHYKQYF

v_gene: TRBV9
j_gene: TRBJ2-2
abundance: -
d_gene: -
CDR3nt: TGTGTCAGCGGCGAATATGACGGGGAGCTGTTTTTT
CDR3aa: CVSGEYDGELFF

v_gene: TRBV11-2
j_gene: TRBJ2-2
abundance: -
d_gene: -
CDR3nt: TGTGCCAGCAAGACTTCACGGAGGCGCCACGGGGAGCTGTCTTTT
CDR3aa: CASKTSRRRHGELSF

v_gene: TRBV6-5
j_gene: TRBJ1-1
abundance: -
d_gene: -
CDR3nt: TGTGCCCCCGCACGGCAAGTGAACACTAAAGCTTTCTTT
CDR3aa: CAPARQVNTKAFF

v_gene: TRBV28
j_gene: TRBJ1-6
abundance: -
d_gene: -
CDR3nt: TGTGCCAGCAACCGCCCGGTACAGGACTATTCACCCCTCCACTTT
CDR3aa: CASNRPVQDYSPLHF

v_gene: TRBV7-8
j_gene: TRBJ2-5
abundance: -
d_gene: -
CDR3nt: TGTGCCAGCAACAGGGGACTACAAGAGACCCAGTACTTC
CDR3aa: CASNRGLQETQYF

v_gene: TRBV29-1
j_gene: TRBJ2-7
abundance: medium-sized
d_gene: -
CDR3nt: TGCAGCGTTGAAGATCGAGGGCGCGAGCAGTACTTC
CDR3aa: CSVEDRGREQYF

v_gene: TRBV11-1
j_gene: TRBJ2-1
abundance: -
d_gene: -
CDR3nt: TGTGCCAGCACTTTGGGACTGGCGGACTACAATGAGCAGTTCTTC
CDR3aa: CASTLGLADYNEQFF

v_gene: TRBV11-2
j_gene: TRBJ1-5
abundance: -
d_gene: -
CDR3nt: TGTGCCAGCTGCGCGGAGGGGGTTAGCAATCAGCTCCGGCATTTT
CDR3aa: CASCAEGVSNQLRHF

v_gene: TRBV12-3/TRBV12-4
j_gene: TRBJ1-1
abundance: -
d_gene: -
CDR3nt: TGTGCCAACAGTTTAAGAGCAGAGGCTGGGAACACTGAAGCTTTCTTT
CDR3aa: CANSLRAEAGNTEAFF

v_gene: TRBV4-1
j_gene: TRBJ2-7
abundance: many
d_gene: TRBD1
CDR3nt: TGCGCCAGCAGCCCCGGACAGGGGGCCTACGAGCAGTACTTC
CDR3aa: CASSPGQGAYEQYF

v_gene: TRBV28
j_gene: TRBJ2-4
abundance: many
d_gene: -
CDR3nt: TGTGCCAGCAGCGTCAGGGAAAACATTCAGTACTTC
CDR3aa: CASSVRENIQYF

v_gene: TRBV29-1
j_gene: TRBJ1-1
abundance: -
d_gene: -
CDR3nt: TGCAGCGTTGGGGGGGGACAATACAACGTTGAAGCTTTCTTT
CDR3aa: CSVGGGQYNVEAFF

v_gene: TRBV12-3/TRBV12-4
j_gene: TRBJ1-4
abundance: -
d_gene: -
CDR3nt: TGTGCCAGCAAAGAGGGGGGTGCAACTAATGAAAAACCGTTTTTT
CDR3aa: CASKEGGATNEKPFF

v_gene: TRBV28
j_gene: TRBJ2-7
abundance: -
d_gene: TRBD1
CDR3nt: TGTGTCTGCAGTTTAGACCGGGACAGGGCGGACTACGAGCAGTACTTC
CDR3aa: CVCSLDRDRADYEQYF

v_gene: TRBV5-1
j_gene: TRBJ2-1
abundance: -
d_gene: -
CDR3nt: TGCACCAGTAGCTCTCGATGGAACAATGAGCAGTTCTTC
CDR3aa: CTSSSRWNNEQFF

v_gene: TRBV6-1
j_gene: TRBJ2-7
abundance: -
d_gene: -
CDR3nt: TGTGCCAGCACTATAAGATTAACCGAGACGGGGAACTACGAGCAGTACTTC
CDR3aa: CASTIRLTETGNYEQYF

v_gene: TRBV12-3/TRBV12-4
j_gene: TRBJ1-5
abundance: -
d_gene: -
CDR3nt: TGTGCCAGCAGTCTAGGAGGCAACAATCAACCCCAGCATTTT
CDR3aa: CASSLGGNNQPQHF

v_gene: TRBV5-1
j_gene: TRBJ2-3
abundance: -
d_gene: -
CDR3nt: TGCGCCGGCAGTCCCAACGGAGGGGGGTCCACAGATACGCAGTATTTT
CDR3aa: CAGSPNGGGSTDTQYF

v_gene: TRBV4-2
j_gene: TRBJ2-5
abundance: -
d_gene: -
CDR3nt: TGTGCCAGCAGCCAAGTTCCAGGGAATCAAGAGACCCAGTACTTC
CDR3aa: CASSQVPGNQETQYF

v_gene: TRBV5-6
j_gene: TRBJ2-3
abundance: few
d_gene: -
CDR3nt: TGTGTAAGCAGCCGGGGAGATACGCAGTATTTT
CDR3aa: CVSSRGDTQYF

v_gene: TRBV29-1
j_gene: TRBJ1-5
abundance: -
d_gene: TRBD1
CDR3nt: TGTAGCGCGGCTGACAGGGGAATCAATCAGCCCCAGCATTTT
CDR3aa: CSAADRGINQPQHF

v_gene: TRBV6-1
j_gene: TRBJ2-7
abundance: -
d_gene: TRBD2
CDR3nt: TGTGCCAGCAGTGAAAGAAAGCGGGGATCCTACAAGCAGTATTTC
CDR3aa: CASSERKRGSYKQYF

v_gene: TRBV14
j_gene: TRBJ2-7
abundance: many
d_gene: -
CDR3nt: TGTGCCAGCAGCCAAGATGGGACCGCCTACGAGCAGTACTTC
CDR3aa: CASSQDGTAYEQYF

v_gene: TRBV2
j_gene: TRBJ2-1
abundance: few
d_gene: TRBD2
CDR3nt: TGTGCCAGACCGGGACTAGGCCACAATGAGCAGTTGTTC
CDR3aa: CARPGLGHNEQLF

v_gene: TRBV6-1
j_gene: TRBJ2-5
abundance: -
d_gene: -
CDR3nt: TGTGCCAGCAGCCTTTTATTCCAGACCGGGACGCTGGAGGAGACCCAGTGCTTC
CDR3aa: CASSLLFQTGTLEETQCF

v_gene: TRBV20-1
j_gene: TRBJ2-3
abundance: -
d_gene: -
CDR3nt: TGCAGTGGTAGAAACCCGGGACTCCCCGACACGCAGTATTTT
CDR3aa: CSGRNPGLPDTQYF

v_gene: TRBV6-1
j_gene: TRBJ2-5
abundance: -
d_gene: -
CDR3nt: TGTGCCAGCAGTGAATGCTTTAATGGACCTCGAGAGACCCAGTACTTC
CDR3aa: CASSECFNGPRETQYF

v_gene: TRBV29-1
j_gene: TRBJ2-5
abundance: many
d_gene: TRBD1
CDR3nt: TGCGGCGTTGAAGAGCTTAGCACAGGGGAAGAGACCCAGTACTTC
CDR3aa: CGVEELSTGEETQYF

v_gene: TRBV12-3/TRBV12-4
j_gene: TRBJ2-2
abundance: -
d_gene: TRBD1
CDR3nt: TGTCCAAGCAGTTTAGAGACAGGGACAAACGCCGGGGAGCTGTTTTTT
CDR3aa: CPSSLETGTNAGELFF

v_gene: TRBV4-1
j_gene: TRBJ2-7
abundance: many
d_gene: TRBD2
CDR3nt: TGCGCCAGCGGCGGGCTAGCGGGAGGGGAAAGGACCTACGAGCAGTACTTC
CDR3aa: CASGGLAGGERTYEQYF

v_gene: TRBV5-4
j_gene: TRBJ2-5
abundance: -
d_gene: -
CDR3nt: TGTACCAACAGCCCAGTACCCCTCGGAGGGCTGGAGACCCAGTACTTC
CDR3aa: CTNSPVPLGGLETQYF

v_gene: TRBV10-3
j_gene: TRBJ2-5
abundance: -
d_gene: TRBD2
CDR3nt: TGTGCGACCATGCGCGGGAGGGGGGAGACCCGGTACTTC
CDR3aa: CATMRGRGETRYF

v_gene: TRBV7-9
j_gene: TRBJ2-5
abundance: many
d_gene: TRBD1
CDR3nt: TGTGCCAGCAGTCCCTCTCCGTGGACAGGGGAAGAGACCCAGTACTTC
CDR3aa: CASSPSPWTGEETQYF

v_gene: TRBV5-5
j_gene: TRBJ2-1
abundance: -
d_gene: -
CDR3nt: TGTGCCAGCAGCAGAGCCCCGGGGCGAGGGACCTACAATGAGCAGTTCTTC
CDR3aa: CASSRAPGRGTYNEQFF

v_gene: TRBV29-1
j_gene: TRBJ2-1
abundance: -
d_gene: TRBD2
CDR3nt: TGCAACGTCAAGAAGCGGGAGGGAGGTGAGCAGCTCTTC
CDR3aa: CNVKKREGGEQLF

v_gene: TRBV20-1
j_gene: TRBJ2-1
abundance: -
d_gene: -
CDR3nt: TGTAGAGCTAGTGGGGTTATGATAGATGAGCAGTTCTTC
CDR3aa: CRASGVMIDEQFF

v_gene: TRBV20-1
j_gene: TRBJ2-3
abundance: many
d_gene: TRBD2
CDR3nt: TGCAGTGCTAGAGTTGTGGGACTAGCGGGGGGTAGCACAGATACGCAGTATTTT
CDR3aa: CSARVVGLAGGSTDTQYF

v_gene: TRBV11-2
j_gene: TRBJ2-7
abundance: few
d_gene: -
CDR3nt: TGTGCCAGCAGCCTGACGGACACTTCCTACGTGCAGTATTTC
CDR3aa: CASSLTDTSYVQYF

v_gene: TRBV10-3
j_gene: TRBJ1-4
abundance: many
d_gene: -
CDR3nt: TGTGCCATCAGGCGGGCCGGGGCGGAGGAAAAACTGTTTTTT
CDR3aa: CAIRRAGAEEKLFF

v_gene: TRBV5-5
j_gene: TRBJ1-1
abundance: -
d_gene: -
CDR3nt: TGTGGCAGCACCTCGCCGACTAGAAACACTGAAGCTTTCTTT
CDR3aa: CGSTSPTRNTEAFF

v_gene: TRBV29-1
j_gene: TRBJ2-7
abundance: -
d_gene: -
CDR3nt: TGCGGCGTTTTTACAGACTCCTACGAGCAGTACTTC
CDR3aa: CGVFTDSYEQYF

v_gene: TRBV6-5
j_gene: TRBJ1-5
abundance: medium-sized
d_gene: -
CDR3nt: TGTGCCAGCAGTTACTCCACAGGGACGGATCAGCCCCAGCATTTT
CDR3aa: CASSYSTGTDQPQHF

v_gene: TRBV5-4
j_gene: TRBJ2-1
abundance: -
d_gene: -
CDR3nt: TGTGCCAGCAGCTCTCCGGCGGGCAATGAGCGGTTCTTC
CDR3aa: CASSSPAGNERFF

v_gene: TRBV7-6
j_gene: TRBJ2-7
abundance: -
d_gene: -
CDR3nt: TGTGCCAGCAGCTTATCCGCTACTAGCAACAAGCAGTACTTC
CDR3aa: CASSLSATSNKQYF

v_gene: TRBV10-1
j_gene: TRBJ1-1
abundance: -
d_gene: -
CDR3nt: TGCGCCAGCAGTGATAACCAGGGTTACAATGAAGCCTTCTTT
CDR3aa: CASSDNQGYNEAFF

v_gene: TRBV6-1
j_gene: TRBJ1-5
abundance: once
d_gene: -
CDR3nt: TGTGCCAGCAGTGAATTGCTAAGCAATCAACCCCAGCGTTTT
CDR3aa: CASSELLSNQPQRF

v_gene: TRBV6-5
j_gene: TRBJ2-1
abundance: -
d_gene: TRBD1
CDR3nt: TGTGCCAGCCGTCATCGGACAGGGTCGGGGAATGAGCAGTTTTTC
CDR3aa: CASRHRTGSGNEQFF